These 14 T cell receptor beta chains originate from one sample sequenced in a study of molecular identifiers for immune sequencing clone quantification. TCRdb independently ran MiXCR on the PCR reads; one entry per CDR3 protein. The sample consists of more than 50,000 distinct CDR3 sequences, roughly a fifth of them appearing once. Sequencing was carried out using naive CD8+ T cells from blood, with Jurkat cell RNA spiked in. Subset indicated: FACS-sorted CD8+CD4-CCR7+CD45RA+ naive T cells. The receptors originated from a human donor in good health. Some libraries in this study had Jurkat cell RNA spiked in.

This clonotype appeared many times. In nucleotides, the CDR3 is TGTGCCAGCAGCGTAGAGGGCAGGGAGAGAAGCAATCAGCCCCAGCATTTT. Translated: CASSVEGRERSNQPQHF. The J gene is TRBJ1-5, the V gene TRBV9; D perhaps matches TRBD1 (5 bases). V lost 0 bases and J lost 1, with 14 bases in between. Germline V CDR1 and CDR2: SGDLS, YYNGEE. This CDR3 has 17 amino acids.

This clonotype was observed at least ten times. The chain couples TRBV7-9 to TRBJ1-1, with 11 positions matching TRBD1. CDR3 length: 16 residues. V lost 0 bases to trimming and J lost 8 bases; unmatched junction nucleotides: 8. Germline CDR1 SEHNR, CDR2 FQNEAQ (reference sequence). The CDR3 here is CASSLARLDRGLEAFF. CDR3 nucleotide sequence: TGTGCCAGCAGCTTAGCGAGGTTGGACAGGGGGCTCGAAGCTTTCTTT. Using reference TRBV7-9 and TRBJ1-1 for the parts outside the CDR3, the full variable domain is DTGVSQNPRHKITKRGQNVTFRCDPISEHNRLYWYRQTLGQGPEFLTYFQNEAQLEKSRLLSDRFSAERPKGSFSTLEIQRTEQGDSAMYLCASSLARLDRGLEAFFGQGTRLTVV.

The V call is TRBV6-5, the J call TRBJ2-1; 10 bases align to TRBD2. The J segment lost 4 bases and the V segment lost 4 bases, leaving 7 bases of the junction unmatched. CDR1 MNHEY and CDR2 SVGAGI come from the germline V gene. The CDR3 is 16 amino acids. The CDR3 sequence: CASSSPGLAPYNEQFF. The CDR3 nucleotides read TGTGCCAGCAGTTCCCCGGGACTAGCGCCTTACAATGAGCAGTTCTTC.

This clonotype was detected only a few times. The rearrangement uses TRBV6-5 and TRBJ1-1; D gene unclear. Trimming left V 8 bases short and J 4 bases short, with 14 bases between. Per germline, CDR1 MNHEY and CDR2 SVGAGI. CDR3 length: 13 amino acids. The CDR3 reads CASRPGLTTEAFF. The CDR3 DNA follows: TGTGCCAGCCGCCCGGGGTTAACCACTGAAGCTTTCTTT.

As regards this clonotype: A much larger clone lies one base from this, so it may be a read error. CDR3 in amino acids: CASKLGTSGYNEQFF. CDR3 coding DNA: TGTGCCAGCAAATTAGGGACTAGCGGATACAATGAGCAGTTCTTC. V and J are TRBV6-5 and TRBJ2-1, with 11 nucleotides matching TRBD2. Germline CDR1 and CDR2: MNHEY and SVGAGI. This CDR3 is 15 amino acids long. The V segment lost 7 bases and the J segment 4 bases; nucleotides outside the gene matches: 6.

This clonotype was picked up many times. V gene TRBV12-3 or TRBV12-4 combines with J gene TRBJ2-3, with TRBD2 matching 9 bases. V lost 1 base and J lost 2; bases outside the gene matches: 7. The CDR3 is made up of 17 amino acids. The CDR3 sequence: CASSLGAREGPTDTQYF. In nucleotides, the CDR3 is TGTGCCAGCAGTTTAGGAGCGCGGGAGGGCCCCACAGATACGCAGTATTTT.

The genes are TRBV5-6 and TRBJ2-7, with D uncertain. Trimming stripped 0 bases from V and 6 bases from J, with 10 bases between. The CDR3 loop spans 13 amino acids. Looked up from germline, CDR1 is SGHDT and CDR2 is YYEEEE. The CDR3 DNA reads TGTGCCAGCAGCTTGGGGACGGGTCCCGAGCAGTACTTC. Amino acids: CASSLGTGPEQYF.

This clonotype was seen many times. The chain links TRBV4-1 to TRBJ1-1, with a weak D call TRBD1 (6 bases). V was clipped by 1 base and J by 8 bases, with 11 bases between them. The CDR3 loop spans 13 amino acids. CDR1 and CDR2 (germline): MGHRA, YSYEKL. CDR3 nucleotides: TGCGCCAGCAGCCAAGTCTGGACAGTGGAAGCTTTCTTT. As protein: CASSQVWTVEAFF.

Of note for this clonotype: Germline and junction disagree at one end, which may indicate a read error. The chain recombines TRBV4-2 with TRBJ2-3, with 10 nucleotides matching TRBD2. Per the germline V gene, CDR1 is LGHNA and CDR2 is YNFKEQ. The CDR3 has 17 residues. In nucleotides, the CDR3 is TGTGCCAGCAGCCATTTAGCTAGCGGGAGTATAACAGATGCGCAGTATTTT. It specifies CASSHLASGSITDAQYF.

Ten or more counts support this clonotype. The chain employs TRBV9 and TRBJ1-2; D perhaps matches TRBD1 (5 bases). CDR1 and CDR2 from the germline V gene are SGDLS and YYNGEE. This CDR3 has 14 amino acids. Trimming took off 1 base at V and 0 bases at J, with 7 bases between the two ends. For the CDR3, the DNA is TGTGCCAGCAGCGTATGGGGGACTAACTATGGCTACACCTTC. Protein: CASSVWGTNYGYTF. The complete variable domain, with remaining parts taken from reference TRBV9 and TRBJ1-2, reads DSGVTQTPKHLITATGQRVTLRCSPRSGDLSVYWYQQSLDQGLQFLIQYYNGEERAKGNILERFSAQQFPDLHSELNLSSLELGDSALYFCASSVWGTNYGYTFGSGTRLTVV.

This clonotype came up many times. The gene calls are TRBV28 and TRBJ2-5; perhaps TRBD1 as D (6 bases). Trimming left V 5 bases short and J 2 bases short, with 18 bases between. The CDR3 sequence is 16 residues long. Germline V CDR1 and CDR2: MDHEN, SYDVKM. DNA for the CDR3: TGTGCCAGCAGTCTCTTCGCGGACAGCCTACAAGAGACCCAGTACTTC. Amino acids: CASSLFADSLQETQYF.

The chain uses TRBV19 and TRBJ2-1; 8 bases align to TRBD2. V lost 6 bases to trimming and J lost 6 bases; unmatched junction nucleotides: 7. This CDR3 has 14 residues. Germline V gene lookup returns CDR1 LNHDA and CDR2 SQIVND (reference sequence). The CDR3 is CASRHGGASNEQFF. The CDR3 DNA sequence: TGTGCCAGTAGGCACGGGGGGGCGAGCAATGAGCAGTTCTTC.

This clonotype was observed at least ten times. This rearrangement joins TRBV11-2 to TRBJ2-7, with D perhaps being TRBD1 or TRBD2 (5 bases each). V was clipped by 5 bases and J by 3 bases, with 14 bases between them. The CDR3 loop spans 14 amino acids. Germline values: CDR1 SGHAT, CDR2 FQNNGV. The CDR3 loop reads CASSPGTRGYEQYF. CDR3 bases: TGTGCCAGCAGCCCCGGGACCCGAGGCTACGAGCAGTACTTC. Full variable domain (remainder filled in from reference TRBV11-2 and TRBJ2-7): EAGVAQSPRYKIIEKRQSVAFWCNPISGHATLYWYQQILGQGPKLLIQFQNNGVVDDSQLPKDRFSAERLKGVDSTLKIQPAKLEDSAVYLCASSPGTRGYEQYFGPGTRLTVT.

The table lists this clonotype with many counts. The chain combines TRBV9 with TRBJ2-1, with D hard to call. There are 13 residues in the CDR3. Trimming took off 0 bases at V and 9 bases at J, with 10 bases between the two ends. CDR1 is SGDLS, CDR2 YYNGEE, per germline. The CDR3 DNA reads TGTGCCAGCAGCGTAGCCGTGGATCCTGAGCAGTTCTTC. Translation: CASSVAVDPEQFF.